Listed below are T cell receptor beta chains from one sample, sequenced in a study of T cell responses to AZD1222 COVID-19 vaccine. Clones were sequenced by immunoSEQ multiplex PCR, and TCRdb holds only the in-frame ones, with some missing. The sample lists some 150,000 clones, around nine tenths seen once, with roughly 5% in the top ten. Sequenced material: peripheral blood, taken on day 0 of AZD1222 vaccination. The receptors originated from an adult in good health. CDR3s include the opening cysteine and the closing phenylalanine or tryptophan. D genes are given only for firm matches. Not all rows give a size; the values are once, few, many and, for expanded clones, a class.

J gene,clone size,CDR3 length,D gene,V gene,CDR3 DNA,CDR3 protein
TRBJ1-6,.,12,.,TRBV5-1,TGCGCCAGCAGCTTGGGGGACTCACCCCTCCACTTT,CASSLGDSPLHF
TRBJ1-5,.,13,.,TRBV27,TGTGCCAGCAGTTTCGGTAAGGGACAGCCCCAGCATTTT,CASSFGKGQPQHF
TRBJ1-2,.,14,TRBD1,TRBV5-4,TGTGCCAGCAGCTCACAGGGGACTAACTATGGCTACACCTTC,CASSSQGTNYGYTF
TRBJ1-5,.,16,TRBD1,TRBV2,TGTGCCAGCAGTGAAGGTAGACAGGGCGTGAATCAGCCCCAGCATTTT,CASSEGRQGVNQPQHF
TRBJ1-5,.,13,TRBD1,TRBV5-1,TGCGCCAGCACAGGGGGCCCCAATCAGCCCCAGCATTTT,CASTGGPNQPQHF
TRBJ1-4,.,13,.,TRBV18,TGTGCCAGCTCCACGGACCTAATTGAAAAACTGTTTTTT,CASSTDLIEKLFF
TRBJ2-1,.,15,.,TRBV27,TGTGCCAGCAGTTTAGGGACGTTCGCCTACAATGAGCAGTTCTTC,CASSLGTFAYNEQFF
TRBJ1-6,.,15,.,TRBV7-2,TGTGCCAGCAGCTTAGCTTCAGGGGCTAATTCACCCCTCCACTTT,CASSLASGANSPLHF
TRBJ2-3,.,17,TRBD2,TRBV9,TGTGCCAGCAGCGTAGCGAGCGGGACTAGAGGTACAGATACGCAGTATTTT,CASSVASGTRGTDTQYF
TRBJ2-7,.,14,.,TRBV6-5,TGTGCCAGCAGTCCACAGTTATCGGCCTACGAGCAGTACTTC,CASSPQLSAYEQYF
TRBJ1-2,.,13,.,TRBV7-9,TGTGCCACCGCAAGGACAGCGGCTGGTAGCTACACCTTC,CATARTAAGSYTF
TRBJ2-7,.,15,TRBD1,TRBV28,TGTGCCAGCAGTTTCCCATTGACAGGGATCTACGAGCAGTACTTC,CASSFPLTGIYEQYF
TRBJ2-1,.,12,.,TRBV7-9,TGTGCCAGCAGCTTACCTACGGGGGAGCAGTTCTTC,CASSLPTGEQFF
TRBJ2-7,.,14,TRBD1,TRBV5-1,TGCGCCAGCAGCAGGCCGGGACAGGCCGACGAGCAGTACTTC,CASSRPGQADEQYF
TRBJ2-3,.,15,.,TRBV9,TGTGCCAGCAGAAAGGGGTTGGCTGGCACAGATACGCAGTATTTT,CASRKGLAGTDTQYF
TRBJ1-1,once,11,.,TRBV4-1,TGCGCCAGCAGCCAAGGATACGAAGCTTTCTTT,CASSQGYEAFF
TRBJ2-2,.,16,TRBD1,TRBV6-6,TGTGCCAGCAACCCCCCGGGACAGGCTTTTTCCGGGGAGCTGTTTTTT,CASNPPGQAFSGELFF
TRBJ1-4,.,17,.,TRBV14,TGTGCCAGCAGCCAGTCAACGTTATCTGGGGGCGATGAAAAACTGTTTTTT,CASSQSTLSGGDEKLFF